The TCR beta chain under discussion was sequenced for a study of lymphopenia after photon versus proton radiotherapy. Per germline, CDR1 SNHLY and CDR2 FYNNEI. V dropped 5 bases and J dropped 6 bases, with 5 bases sitting between them. The CDR3 is made up of 11 amino acids. Data came from immunoSEQ multiplex PCR; TCRdb stores just in-frame clones and leaves some out. Seen here are 150,000 to 200,000 clones, approximately 91% observed once, and the top ten hold 4% to 5%. The source of this sequence is a man aged 50 or older with gastric cancer. This chain uses TRBV2 with TRBJ2-1; D gene unclear. The specimen was peripheral blood, collected from a patient treated with photon-based radiotherapy. The CDR3 sequence: CASSILNEQFF. The DNA of the CDR3 is TGTGCCAGCAGTATACTCAATGAGCAGTTCTTC. The whole variable domain, remainder taken from reference TRBV2 and TRBJ2-1, is EPEVTQTPSHQVTQMGQEVILRCVPISNHLYFYWYRQILGQKVEFLVSFYNNEISEKSEIFDDQFSVERPDGSNFTLKIRSTKLEDSAMYFCASSILNEQFFGPGTRLTVL.